This T cell receptor (beta chain) comes out of a study of cytomegalovirus exposure and HLA in healthy donors. The CDR3 length is 15 residues. V shed 2 bases, J shed 8 bases, and the junction held 6 bases outside the gene matches. Looked up from germline, CDR1 is SGHVS and CDR2 is FNYEAQ. Researchers ran the PCR with 60 Vbeta and 13 Jbeta primers. Sequencing used immunoSEQ multiplex PCR; TCRdb keeps in-frame clones, though not all of them. Here the sample spans some 110,000 clones, approximately 71% being singletons. Turning to this clone: The antigen is unknown.

Overall study results and limits: Productive rates of about 87% or about 30% were seen for most TCR beta V segments in an earlier analysis. TRBV6-2, TRBV6-3 and some other V segments were excluded as indistinguishable.

Healthy individuals who donated bone marrow served as the donors. Sequences were obtained from PBMCs. The chain recombines TRBV7-6 with TRBJ2-1, with TRBD2 identical over 10 bases. This TCR was recovered from a man in his forties or fifties in good health and CMV-seronegative. CDR3 nucleotide sequence: TGTGCCAGCAGCTTAAGAGCGGGGGGGCAATATGAGCAGTTCTTC. Its protein is CASSLRAGGQYEQFF. Filled out from reference TRBV7-6 and TRBJ2-1, the complete variable domain reads GAGVSQSPRYKVTKRGQDVALRCDPISGHVSLYWYRQALGQGPEFLTYFNYEAQQDKSGLPNDRFSAERPEGSISTLTIQRTEQRDSAMYRCASSLRAGGQYEQFFGPGTRLTVL.